This entry describes one TCR beta chain. The antigen is unknown. Untouched CD4+ T cells were isolated by negative selection, averaging approximately 98% purity. These data come from a study of T cell repertoires and HLA-DP antigens. In the study overall: A couple of male donors and one female donor spanned ages 18-to-29 through 60-to-69. General study points: Average cumulative frequency of previously undetected clones was over 30% against one allele and 50% to 55% against the other.

Each pre-culture CD4+ sample aimed for 200,000 T cell genomes at deep resolution. TCRdb's copy holds only in-frame clones and misses some; the assay was immunoSEQ multiplex PCR. The sample records 75,000 to 90,000 clones, around nine tenths being singletons. Looked up from germline, CDR1 is GTSNPN and CDR2 is SVGIG (reference sequence). The CDR3 runs 16 residues. Between the trimmed V and J ends, which lost 3 bases and 2 bases, there was a span of 16 bases. This receptor was obtained from a man aged 45-60 years in good health and CMV-seronegative. Sequenced sample: CD4+ T cells from PBMCs. This chain connects TRBV30 to TRBJ1-4, with D possibly being TRBD1 (5 bases). CDR3 DNA sequence: TGTGCCTGGAGCTTCAGGGTATCGGCGACTAATGAAAAACTGTTTTTT. Its protein is CAWSFRVSATNEKLFF.